Listed below are T cell receptor beta chains from one sample, sequenced in a study of PD-1 blockade in classical Hodgkin lymphoma. The data were produced by immunoSEQ multiplex PCR, yet TCRdb's version contains in-frame clones alone and is incomplete. The sample yields some 18,000 clones, about 76% seen once. The material sequenced was peripheral blood mononuclear cells (PBMCs), taken before the second cycle of nivolumab. The receptor source for this set is a human donor with classical Hodgkin lymphoma. Each CDR3 is given with its conserved first and last residue. A D gene is named only where the DNA matches it firmly. Rows may omit the clone size; those that give it use once, few, many or a size class.

DNA: TGTGCCAGCAGCCCCGGGAAAAATTCACCCCTCCACTTT
CDR3: CASSPGKNSPLHF
V: TRBV7-7
D: NA
J: TRBJ1-6
size: NA

DNA: TGTGCCAGCAGCCGTAGTACTCCCGGGTCTAATGAAAAACTGTTTTTT
CDR3: CASSRSTPGSNEKLFF
V: TRBV5-4
D: NA
J: TRBJ1-4
size: medium-sized

DNA: TGTGCCAGCAGCTTAACGGGTCCGACGAGGACAGATACGCAGTATTTT
CDR3: CASSLTGPTRTDTQYF
V: TRBV7-3
D: NA
J: TRBJ2-3
size: once

DNA: TGTGCCATCAGCAATGGGGACAGGGCCTCCTACGAGCAGTACTTC
CDR3: CAISNGDRASYEQYF
V: TRBV10-3
D: TRBD1
J: TRBJ2-7
size: NA

DNA: TGTGCCAGCAGCGACTCCGCGGCCATCGCCGAAGAGACCCAGTACTTC
CDR3: CASSDSAAIAEETQYF
V: TRBV9
D: NA
J: TRBJ2-5
size: large

DNA: TGTGCCAGCACCTCAAGGCCGGACAGGGGTTTCTCCGGGGAGCTGTTTTTT
CDR3: CASTSRPDRGFSGELFF
V: TRBV5-5
D: TRBD1
J: TRBJ2-2
size: NA

DNA: TGCGCCAGCAGCATGGGACAGAGCAATCAGCCCCAGCATTTT
CDR3: CASSMGQSNQPQHF
V: TRBV5-1
D: TRBD1
J: TRBJ1-5
size: once

DNA: TGTGCCAGCAGCGTAGAGGGGGACCGAGATACGCAGTATTTT
CDR3: CASSVEGDRDTQYF
V: TRBV9
D: NA
J: TRBJ2-3
size: NA

DNA: TGTGCCAGCTCGCCCGCCGAGAGCAGTCTAGCCAAAAACATTCAGTACTTC
CDR3: CASSPAESSLAKNIQYF
V: TRBV18
D: NA
J: TRBJ2-4
size: NA

DNA: TGCGCCAGCAGGAGCGGAGCCAAAAACATTCAGTACTTC
CDR3: CASRSGAKNIQYF
V: TRBV10-2
D: NA
J: TRBJ2-4
size: few